This paragraph reports one TCR beta chain. Its antigen is not known. This record comes from a study of STAT3 mutations in large granular lymphocyte leukemia. Overall study context: More than half of T-LGLL patients received immunosuppressive therapy.

CDR3 length equals 15 residues. Losses at the gene ends were 2 bases for V and 1 base for J; bases not matched to a gene: 6. Germline V gives CDR1 SGHRS, CDR2 YFSETQ. Study outcomes and limitations: Some patients had persisting codominant clonotypes that could mask small clones. Every T-cell large granular lymphocyte leukemia patient had at least one immunodominant TCR beta clonotype. Suggested: STAT3 mutation was not the ancestral event for these clonal expansions.

Libraries were prepared by immunoSEQ multiplex PCR; TCRdb keeps only in-frame clonotypes and omits some of them. The repertoire holds roughly 38,000 clones, about 88% seen once, with 0.4% to 0.55% in the top ten. The rearrangement uses TRBV5-1 and TRBJ2-7, with 7 nucleotides matching TRBD2. The TCR originated in a human donor with T large granular lymphocyte leukemia. Some clones in this sample may be carry-over from other donors' samples. Sequencing was performed on PBMCs. CDR3 in amino acids: CASSLLAGESYEQYV. CDR3 coding DNA: TGCGCCAGCAGCTTACTGGCGGGGGAGTCCTACGAGCAGTACGTC.